Listed below are T cell receptor beta chains from one sample, sequenced in a study of OX40 agonist ivuxolimab in advanced cancers. Assay used: immunoSEQ multiplex PCR; TCRdb lists only in-frame clones, some missing. The profile shows 50,000 to 70,000 clones, 75% to 90% of them singletons. The source material was CD4+ or CD8+ T cells sorted from blood, sampled in a trial of the OX40 agonist ivuxolimab. Receptors were obtained from an adult with an advanced solid tumor such as melanoma, head and neck, liver or kidney cancer. CDR3s include the opening cysteine and the closing phenylalanine or tryptophan. D genes are given only for firm matches. The size entry is marked missing in some rows and otherwise reads once, few, many or a size class.

abundance,j_gene,d_gene,v_gene,CDR3aa,CDR3nt
NA,TRBJ1-1,NA,TRBV19,CASSIATGLGAEAFF,TGTGCCAGTAGTATTGCTACAGGCCTAGGGGCTGAAGCTTTCTTT
NA,TRBJ2-1,TRBD2,TRBV11-2,CASSLDSGTYNEQFF,TGTGCCAGCAGCTTAGATAGCGGGACCTACAATGAGCAGTTCTTC
NA,TRBJ1-5,NA,TRBV5-1,CASSSHPDQPQHF,TGCGCCAGCAGCTCCCACCCGGATCAGCCCCAGCATTTT
NA,TRBJ1-2,NA,TRBV7-2,CASSPFRGTNYGYTF,TGTGCCAGCAGCCCCTTCAGGGGCACTAACTATGGCTACACCTTC
NA,TRBJ2-3,NA,TRBV7-9,CASSFLASGTDTQYF,TGTGCCAGCAGCTTTTTGGCTAGCGGCACAGATACGCAGTATTTT
NA,TRBJ1-3,NA,TRBV10-2,CASSDRYSGNTIYF,TGCGCCAGCAGTGATCGGTATTCTGGAAACACCATATATTTT
NA,TRBJ2-7,NA,TRBV28,CASSFPLSKYEQYF,TGTGCCAGCAGTTTCCCCCTCTCCAAATACGAGCAGTACTTC
NA,TRBJ2-1,NA,TRBV18,CASSTDHNEQFF,TGTGCCAGCTCAACAGACCACAATGAGCAGTTCTTC
NA,TRBJ2-1,TRBD2,TRBV6-5,CASGQAGASYNEQFF,TGTGCCAGCGGACAAGCGGGAGCTTCCTACAATGAGCAGTTCTTC
NA,TRBJ2-2,NA,TRBV6-1,CASTHTGELFF,TGTGCCAGCACCCACACCGGGGAGCTGTTTTTT
NA,TRBJ1-5,NA,TRBV19,CASSIEGYGQPQHF,TGTGCCAGTAGTATCGAGGGGTATGGGCAGCCCCAGCATTTT
NA,TRBJ2-7,NA,TRBV10-3,CAISDLREQYF,TGTGCCATCAGTGACCTACGCGAGCAGTACTTC
NA,TRBJ1-6,TRBD1,TRBV2,CASSPQGFLNSPLHF,TGTGCCAGCAGCCCACAGGGGTTTCTTAATTCACCCCTCCACTTT
NA,TRBJ2-3,TRBD2,TRBV5-4,CASSLGLAGRGDTQYF,TGTGCCAGCAGCTTGGGACTAGCGGGGCGGGGAGATACGCAGTATTTT
NA,TRBJ2-7,TRBD2,TRBV30,CAWNRRSGYEQYF,TGTGCCTGGAACCGACGTAGCGGGTACGAGCAGTACTTC
NA,TRBJ1-4,NA,TRBV7-8,CASSHRGGTGNEKLFF,TGTGCCAGCAGTCACAGAGGAGGGACGGGGAATGAAAAACTGTTTTTT
NA,TRBJ2-5,NA,TRBV5-1,CASSLAQGQETQYF,TGCGCCAGCAGCTTGGCACAGGGCCAAGAGACCCAGTACTTC
NA,TRBJ2-3,TRBD2,TRBV5-1,CASSLGGSGIPSDTQYF,TGCGCCAGCAGCTTGGGCGGTAGCGGGATTCCTTCAGATACGCAGTATTTT
NA,TRBJ2-1,NA,TRBV11-2,CASSLAVASNSYNEQFF,TGTGCCAGCAGCTTAGCGGTAGCCTCAAACTCCTACAATGAGCAGTTCTTC
NA,TRBJ2-1,TRBD2,TRBV4-1,CASSQDERASGYNEQFF,TGCGCCAGCAGCCAAGATGAGAGGGCTAGCGGATACAATGAGCAGTTCTTC
NA,TRBJ2-3,TRBD2,TRBV15,CATSKAGDTDTQYF,TGTGCCACCAGCAAGGCGGGAGACACAGATACGCAGTATTTT
NA,TRBJ1-5,NA,TRBV6-1,CASSESGVNSNQPQHF,TGTGCCAGCAGTGAATCTGGAGTTAATAGCAATCAGCCCCAGCATTTT
once,TRBJ2-7,TRBD1,TRBV5-1,CASSLTGGTAYEQYF,TGCGCCAGCAGCTTGACAGGGGGAACGGCTTACGAGCAGTACTTC
NA,TRBJ1-2,NA,TRBV2,CASSARLTSNYGYTF,TGTGCCAGCAGCGCCAGATTAACAAGTAACTATGGCTACACCTTC
NA,TRBJ2-7,NA,TRBV20-1,CSASRDYEQYF,TGCAGTGCTAGCAGGGATTACGAGCAGTACTTC